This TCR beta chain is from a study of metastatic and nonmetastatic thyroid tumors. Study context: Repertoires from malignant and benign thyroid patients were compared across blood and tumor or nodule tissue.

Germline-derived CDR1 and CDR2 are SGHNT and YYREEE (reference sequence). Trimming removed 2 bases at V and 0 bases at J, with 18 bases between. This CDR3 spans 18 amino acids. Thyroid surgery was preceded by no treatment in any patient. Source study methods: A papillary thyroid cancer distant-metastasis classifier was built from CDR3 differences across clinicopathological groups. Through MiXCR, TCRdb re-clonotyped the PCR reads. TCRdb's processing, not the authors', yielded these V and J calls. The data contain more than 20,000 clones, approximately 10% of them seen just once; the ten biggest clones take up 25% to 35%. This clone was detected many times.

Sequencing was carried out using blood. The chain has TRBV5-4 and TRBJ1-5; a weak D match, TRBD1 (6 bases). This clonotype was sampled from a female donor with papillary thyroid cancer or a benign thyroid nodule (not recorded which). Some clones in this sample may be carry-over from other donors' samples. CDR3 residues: CASSLMDRLIGSNQPQHF. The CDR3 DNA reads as TGTGCCAGCAGCTTAATGGACAGATTAATCGGTAGCAATCAGCCCCAGCATTTT.